Listed here is a single T cell receptor beta chain. Relative to the germline gene, one junction end is altered; a read error may explain this. This record comes from a study of tumor and adjacent non-tumor tissue in lung cancer. Germline V gene lookup returns CDR1 MNHEY and CDR2 SVGAGI. The CDR3 has 14 amino acids. No cell sorting was done before RNA was extracted from the tissue. More than 3 cm separated this lung sample from the edge of the tumor. The library came from three nested PCR rounds adapted from ARM-PCR protocols. Each CDR3 protein is one row after TCRdb ran MiXCR on the multiplex PCR reads. Seen here are some 80,000 distinct CDR3 sequences, 75% to 85% observed once, and the top ten hold 20% to 25%.

The chain is built from TRBV6-5 and TRBJ1-6, with D maybe TRBD1 (5 bases). This receptor was obtained from a woman between 45 and 60 years old with non-small cell lung cancer. Sequencing was done on a sample of distant non-tumor lung tissue. The CDR3 is CARSSGTYNSPFHF. DNA for the CDR3: TGTGCCAGGAGCTCCGGGACGTATAATTCACCCTTCCACTTT.